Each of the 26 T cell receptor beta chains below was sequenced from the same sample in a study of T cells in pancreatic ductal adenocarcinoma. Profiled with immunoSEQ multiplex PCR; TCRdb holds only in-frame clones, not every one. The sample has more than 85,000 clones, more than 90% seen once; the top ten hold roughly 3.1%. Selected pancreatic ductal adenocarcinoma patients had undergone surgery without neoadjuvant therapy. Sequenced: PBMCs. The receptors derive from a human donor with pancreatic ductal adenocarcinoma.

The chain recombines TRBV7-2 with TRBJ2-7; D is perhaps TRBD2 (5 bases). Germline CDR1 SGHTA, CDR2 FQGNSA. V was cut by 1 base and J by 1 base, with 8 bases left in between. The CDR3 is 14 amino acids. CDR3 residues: CASSLEEASYEQYF. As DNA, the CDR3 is TGTGCCAGCAGCTTAGAGGAGGCATCCTACGAGCAGTACTTC. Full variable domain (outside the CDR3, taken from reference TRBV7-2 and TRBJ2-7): GAGVSQSPSNKVTEKGKDVELRCDPISGHTALYWYRQSLGQGLEFLIYFQGNSAPDKSGLPSDRFSAERTGGSVSTLTIQRTQQEDSAVYLCASSLEEASYEQYFGPGTRLTVT.

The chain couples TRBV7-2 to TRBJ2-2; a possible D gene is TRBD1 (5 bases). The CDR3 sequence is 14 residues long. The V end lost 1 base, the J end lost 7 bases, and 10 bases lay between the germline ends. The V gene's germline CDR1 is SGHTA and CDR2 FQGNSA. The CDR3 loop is CASSLGGHGGELFF. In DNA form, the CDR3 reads TGTGCCAGCAGCTTAGGGGGCCATGGCGGGGAGCTGTTTTTT.

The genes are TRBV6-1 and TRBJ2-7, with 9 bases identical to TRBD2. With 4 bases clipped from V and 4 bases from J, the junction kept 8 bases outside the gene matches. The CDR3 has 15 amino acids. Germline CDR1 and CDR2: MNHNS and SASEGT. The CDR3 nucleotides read TGTGCCAGCAGTGGCGCTAGCGGGACAAGATACGAGCAGTACTTC. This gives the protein CASSGASGTRYEQYF.

CDR3 bases: TGCGCCAGCAGTGACCTCGGGGTATCCCAAGAGGGGACCCAGTACTTC. Its protein is CASSDLGVSQEGTQYF. The chain has TRBV10-2 and TRBJ2-5, with D tentatively TRBD2 (5 bases). V was pared by 3 bases and J by 7 bases, with 21 bases between. Germline CDR1 WSHSY, CDR2 SAAADI. CDR3 size: 16 residues.

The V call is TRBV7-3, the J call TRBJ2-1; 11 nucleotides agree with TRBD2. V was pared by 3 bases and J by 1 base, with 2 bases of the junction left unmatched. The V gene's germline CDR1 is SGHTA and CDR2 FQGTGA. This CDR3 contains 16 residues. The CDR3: CASSFSGRGSYNEQFF. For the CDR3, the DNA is TGTGCCAGCAGCTTTAGCGGGAGGGGATCCTACAATGAGCAGTTCTTC.

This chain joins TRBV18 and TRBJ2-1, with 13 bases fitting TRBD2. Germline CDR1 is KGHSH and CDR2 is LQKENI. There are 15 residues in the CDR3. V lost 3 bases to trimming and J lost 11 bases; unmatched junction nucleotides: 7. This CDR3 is CASSPSGLAGDQQFF. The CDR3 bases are TGTGCCAGCTCACCTTCTGGACTAGCGGGAGATCAGCAGTTCTTC.

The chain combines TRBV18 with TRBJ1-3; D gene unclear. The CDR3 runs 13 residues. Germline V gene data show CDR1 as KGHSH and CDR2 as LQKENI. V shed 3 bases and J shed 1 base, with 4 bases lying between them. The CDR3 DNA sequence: TGTGCCAGCTCACCCCAATCTGGAAACACCATATATTTT. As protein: CASSPQSGNTIYF.

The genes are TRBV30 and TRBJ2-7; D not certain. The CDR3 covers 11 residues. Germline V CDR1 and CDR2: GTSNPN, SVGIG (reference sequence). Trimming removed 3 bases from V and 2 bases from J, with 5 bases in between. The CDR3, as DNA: TGTGCCTGGAGCGTAGCCTACGAGCAGTACTTC. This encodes CAWSVAYEQYF.

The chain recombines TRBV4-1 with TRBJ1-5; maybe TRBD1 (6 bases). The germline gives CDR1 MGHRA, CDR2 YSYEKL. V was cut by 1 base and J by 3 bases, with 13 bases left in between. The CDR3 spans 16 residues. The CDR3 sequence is CASSQGSDRPNQPQHF. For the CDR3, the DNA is TGCGCCAGCAGCCAAGGGTCGGACAGACCCAATCAGCCCCAGCATTTT.

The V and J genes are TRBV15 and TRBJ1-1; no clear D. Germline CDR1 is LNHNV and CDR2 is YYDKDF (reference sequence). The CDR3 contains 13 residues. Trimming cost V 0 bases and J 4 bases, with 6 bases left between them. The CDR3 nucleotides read TGTGCCACCAGCAGAGATCGGTCCACTGAAGCTTTCTTT. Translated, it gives CATSRDRSTEAFF.

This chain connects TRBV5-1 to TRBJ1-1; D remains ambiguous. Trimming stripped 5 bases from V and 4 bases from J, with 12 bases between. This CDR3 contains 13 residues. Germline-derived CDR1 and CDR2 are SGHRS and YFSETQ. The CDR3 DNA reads TGCGCCAGCAGACCGTTCGGAGGCACTGAAGCTTTCTTT. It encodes CASRPFGGTEAFF.

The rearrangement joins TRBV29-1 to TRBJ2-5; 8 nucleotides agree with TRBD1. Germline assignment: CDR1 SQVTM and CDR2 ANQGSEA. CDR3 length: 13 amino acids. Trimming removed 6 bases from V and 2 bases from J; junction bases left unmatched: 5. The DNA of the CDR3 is TGCAGCGTCGGGTGGGACAGGCAAGAGACCCAGTACTTC. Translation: CSVGWDRQETQYF.

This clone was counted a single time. The CDR3 bases are TGTGCCAGTAGTGCCCGAGGAGGGGGGGCCACAGATACGCAGTATTTT. Its protein is CASSARGGGATDTQYF. V usage is TRBV19 and J usage is TRBJ2-3; D is possibly TRBD2 (7 bases). CDR1 and CDR2 (germline): LNHDA, SQIVND (reference sequence). This CDR3 region has 16 residues. V lost 5 bases and J lost 2, with 17 bases in between. Full variable domain (remainder filled in from reference TRBV19 and TRBJ2-3): DGGITQSPKYLFRKEGQNVTLSCEQNLNHDAMYWYRQDPGQGLRLIYYSQIVNDFQKGDIAEGYSVSREKKESFPLTVTSAQKNPTAFYLCASSARGGGATDTQYFGPGTRLTVL.

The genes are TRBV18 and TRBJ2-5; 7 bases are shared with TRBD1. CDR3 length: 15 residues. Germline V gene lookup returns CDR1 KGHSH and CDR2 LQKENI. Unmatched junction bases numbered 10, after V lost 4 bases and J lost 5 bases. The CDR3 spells CASSLLQGSRETQYF. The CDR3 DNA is TGTGCCAGCTCACTCCTACAGGGGTCCCGGGAGACCCAGTACTTC.

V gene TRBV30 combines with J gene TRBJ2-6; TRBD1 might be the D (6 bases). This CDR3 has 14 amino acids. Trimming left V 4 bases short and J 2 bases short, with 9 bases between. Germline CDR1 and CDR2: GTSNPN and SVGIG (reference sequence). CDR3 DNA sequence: TGTGCCTGGACCAGGGGAGCTGGGGCCAACGTCCTGACTTTC. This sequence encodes CAWTRGAGANVLTF.

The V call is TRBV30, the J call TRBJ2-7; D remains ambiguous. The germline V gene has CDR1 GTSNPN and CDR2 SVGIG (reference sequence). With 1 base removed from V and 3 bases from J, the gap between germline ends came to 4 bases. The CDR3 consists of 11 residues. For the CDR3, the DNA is TGTGCCTGGAGTGGACACTACGAGCAGTACTTC. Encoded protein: CAWSGHYEQYF.

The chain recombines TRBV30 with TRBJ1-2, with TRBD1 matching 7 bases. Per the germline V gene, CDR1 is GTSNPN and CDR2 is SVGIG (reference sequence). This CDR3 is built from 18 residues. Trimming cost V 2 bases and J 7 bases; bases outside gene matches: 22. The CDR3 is CAWSSRVVTGTLIFGYTF. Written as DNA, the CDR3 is TGTGCCTGGAGTTCACGAGTGGTGACAGGGACCCTTATTTTTGGCTACACCTTC.

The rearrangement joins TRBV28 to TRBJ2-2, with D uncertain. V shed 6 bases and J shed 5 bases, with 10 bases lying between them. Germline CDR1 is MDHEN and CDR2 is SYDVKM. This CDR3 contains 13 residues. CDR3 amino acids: CASSYVPTGELFF. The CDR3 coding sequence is TGTGCCAGCAGCTACGTACCTACCGGGGAGCTGTTTTTT.

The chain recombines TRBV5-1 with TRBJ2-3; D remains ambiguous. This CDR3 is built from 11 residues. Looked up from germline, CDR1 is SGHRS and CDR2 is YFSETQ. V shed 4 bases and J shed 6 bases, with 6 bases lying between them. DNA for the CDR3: TGCGCCAGCAGCGGAGCGGATACGCAGTATTTT. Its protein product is CASSGADTQYF. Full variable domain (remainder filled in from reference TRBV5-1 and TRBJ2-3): KAGVTQTPRYLIKTRGQQVTLSCSPISGHRSVSWYQQTPGQGLQFLFEYFSETQRNKGNFPGRFSGRQFSNSRSEMNVSTLELGDSALYLCASSGADTQYFGPGTRLTVL.

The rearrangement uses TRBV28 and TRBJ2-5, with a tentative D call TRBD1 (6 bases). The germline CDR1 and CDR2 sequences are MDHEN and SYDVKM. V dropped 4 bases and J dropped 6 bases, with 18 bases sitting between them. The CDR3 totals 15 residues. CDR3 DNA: TGTGCCAGCAGTTCACAACAGGGCTTCGGGAAGACCCAGTACTTC. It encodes CASSSQQGFGKTQYF.

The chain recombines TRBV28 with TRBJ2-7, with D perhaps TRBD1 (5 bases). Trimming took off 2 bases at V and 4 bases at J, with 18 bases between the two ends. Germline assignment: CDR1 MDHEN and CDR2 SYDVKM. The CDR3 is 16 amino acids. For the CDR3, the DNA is TGTGCCAGCAGTTTAGGGGCAGCGCTTACCTTTTACGAGCAGTACTTC. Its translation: CASSLGAALTFYEQYF.

Here the CDR3 DNA reads TGCGCCAGCAGCCTTTTTCTGGGCGGGAGCCCCTACGAGCAGTACTTC. The encoded protein is CASSLFLGGSPYEQYF. V usage is TRBV5-1 and J usage is TRBJ2-7; 7 bases agree with TRBD2. V gave up 4 bases and J gave up 2 bases; unmatched junction bases: 12. This CDR3 is 16 amino acids long. CDR1 SGHRS and CDR2 YFSETQ come from the germline V gene.

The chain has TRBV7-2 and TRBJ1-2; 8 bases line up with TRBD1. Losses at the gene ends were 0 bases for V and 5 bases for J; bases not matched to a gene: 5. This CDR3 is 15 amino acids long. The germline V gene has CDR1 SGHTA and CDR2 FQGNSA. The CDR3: CASSLATGGEYGYTF. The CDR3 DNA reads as TGTGCCAGCAGCTTAGCTACAGGGGGAGAGTATGGCTACACCTTC. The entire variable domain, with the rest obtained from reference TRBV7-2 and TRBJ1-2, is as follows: GAGVSQSPSNKVTEKGKDVELRCDPISGHTALYWYRQSLGQGLEFLIYFQGNSAPDKSGLPSDRFSAERTGGSVSTLTIQRTQQEDSAVYLCASSLATGGEYGYTFGSGTRLTVV.

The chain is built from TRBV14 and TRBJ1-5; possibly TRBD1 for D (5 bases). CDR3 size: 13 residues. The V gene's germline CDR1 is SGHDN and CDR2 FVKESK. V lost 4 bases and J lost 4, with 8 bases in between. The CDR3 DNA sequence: TGTGCCAGCAGCCCAGACAGAAATCAGCCCCAGCATTTT. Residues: CASSPDRNQPQHF. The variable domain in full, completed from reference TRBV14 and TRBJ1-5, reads EAGVTQFPSHSVIEKGQTVTLRCDPISGHDNLYWYRRVMGKEIKFLLHFVKESKQDESGMPNNRFLAERTGGTYSTLKVQPAELEDSGVYFCASSPDRNQPQHFGDGTRLSIL.

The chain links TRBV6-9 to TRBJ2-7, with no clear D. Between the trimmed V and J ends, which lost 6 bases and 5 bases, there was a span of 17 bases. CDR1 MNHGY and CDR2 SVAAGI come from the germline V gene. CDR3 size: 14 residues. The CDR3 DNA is TGTGCCAGCAGCTCCCCAGACTGGCTCCACGAGCAGTACTTC. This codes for CASSSPDWLHEQYF.

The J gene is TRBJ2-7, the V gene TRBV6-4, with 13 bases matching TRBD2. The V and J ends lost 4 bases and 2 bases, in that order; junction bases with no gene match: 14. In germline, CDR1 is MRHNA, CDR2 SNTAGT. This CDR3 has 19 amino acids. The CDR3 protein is CASSGRTSGSPRNPYEQYF. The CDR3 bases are TGTGCCAGCAGTGGTAGGACTAGCGGGAGTCCCCGGAACCCCTACGAGCAGTACTTC.